Sequencing of this T cell receptor (beta chain) was carried out in a study of metastatic and nonmetastatic thyroid tumors. Study details: Repertoires from blood and tumor or nodule tissue of malignant and benign thyroid patients were compared.

Original data processing: Clinicopathological groups of papillary thyroid cancer showed CDR3 differences that were used to build a distant-metastasis classifier. TCRdb called clones again from the PCR reads with MiXCR. These V and J calls rely on TCRdb rather than the paper's analysis. The sample has 15,000 to 20,000 clones, less than 40% seen once; the top ten hold roughly a sixth. Study observations and caveats: Benign nodules reportedly had significantly lower TCR beta diversity than malignant thyroid tumors in blood and tumor.

CDR1 is GTSNPN and CDR2 is SVGIG in the germline V gene (reference sequence). The CDR3 sequence is 14 residues long. As concerns this clone: As yet, its antigen is unknown. Germline is not matched at one junction end, which may reflect a read error.

No patient had received any treatment before thyroid surgery. Sequencing was done on a sample of tumor tissue. This receptor was obtained from a female donor with papillary thyroid cancer or a benign thyroid nodule (not recorded which). Some clones in this sample may be carry-over from other donors' samples. V is TRBV30 and J is TRBJ1-1, with TRBD1 as a possible D gene (6 bases). The CDR3 reads CAWTETGGGTDAFF. Here the CDR3 DNA reads TGTGCCTGGACTGAAACTGGGGGCGGCACTGATGCTTTCTTT.